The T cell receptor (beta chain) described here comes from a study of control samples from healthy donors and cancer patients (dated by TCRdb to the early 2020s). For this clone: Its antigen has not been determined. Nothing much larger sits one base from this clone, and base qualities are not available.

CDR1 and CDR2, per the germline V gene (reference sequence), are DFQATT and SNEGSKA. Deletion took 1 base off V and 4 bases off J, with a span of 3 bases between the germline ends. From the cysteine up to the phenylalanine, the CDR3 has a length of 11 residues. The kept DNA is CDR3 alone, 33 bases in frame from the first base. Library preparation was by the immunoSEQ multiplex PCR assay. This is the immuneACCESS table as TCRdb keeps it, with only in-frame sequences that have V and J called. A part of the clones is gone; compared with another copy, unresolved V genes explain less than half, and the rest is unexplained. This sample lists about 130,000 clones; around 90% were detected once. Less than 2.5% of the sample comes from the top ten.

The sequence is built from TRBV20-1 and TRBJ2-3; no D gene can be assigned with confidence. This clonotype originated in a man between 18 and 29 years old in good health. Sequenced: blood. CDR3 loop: CSARVPDTQYF. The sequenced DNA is TGCAGTGCTAGAGTCCCAGATACGCAGTATTTT.